A single sample is the source of the 14 T cell receptor beta chains below, sequenced in a study of blood T cell repertoires in COVID-19. Sequencing was performed with immunoSEQ multiplex PCR; in TCRdb, only in-frame clones are kept and a portion is missing. The sample lists approximately 92,000 clones; over 80% were seen once. Sequencing was carried out using peripheral blood. The receptors were sampled from a man older than 75 with acute or convalescent COVID-19.

This CDR3 is CASSPTRRDAFF. CDR3 bases: TGTGCCAGCAGCCCCACCCGGAGGGATGCTTTCTTT. V gene TRBV7-2 combines with J gene TRBJ1-1; D remains ambiguous. V was clipped by 5 bases and J by 11 bases, with 15 bases between them. The CDR3 consists of 12 residues. Germline V gives CDR1 SGHTA, CDR2 FQGNSA.

Remarks on this clone: The final CDR3 position lacks the conserved phenylalanine or tryptophan, pointing to a likely read error. The DNA is left out, because the CDR3 cannot be placed on it with certainty; the CDR3 is given as TCRdb lists it. The J gene is TRBJ2-7, the V gene TRBV2; TRBD1, the table's D call, lacks a check against the DNA. Both ends counted, the CDR3 spans 14 residues. Looked up from germline, CDR1 is SNHLY and CDR2 is FYNNEI. CDR3 region: CASSAGTGGFLYLR.

The V gene is TRBV19, the J gene TRBJ1-2, with 7 bases that match TRBD1. This CDR3 is built from 12 residues. J was trimmed by 8 bases and V by 9 bases; bases with no gene match: 9. Germline V gene sequence: CDR1 LNHDA, CDR2 SQIVND (reference sequence). The CDR3 region has the DNA TGTGCCAGCAGCTTTACAGGGGAAGGCTACACCTTC. As protein: CASSFTGEGYTF.

The chain recombines TRBV9 with TRBJ1-1, with 10 positions matching TRBD1. CDR1 SGDLS and CDR2 YYNGEE come from the germline V gene. V was pared by 0 bases and J by 0 bases, with 8 bases of the junction left unmatched. The CDR3 is 18 amino acids. CDR3 nucleotide sequence: TGTGCCAGCAGCGTAGATTTGGACAGGGGGACGATGAACACTGAAGCTTTCTTT. Translated: CASSVDLDRGTMNTEAFF.

V is TRBV14 and J is TRBJ2-1; 8 bases map to TRBD1. V gave up 3 bases and J gave up 8 bases; unmatched junction bases: 6. CDR1 and CDR2 (germline): SGHDN, FVKESK. CDR3 length equals 14 residues. DNA for the CDR3: TGTGCCAGCAGCCAGGACAGGGTGGGCTATGAGCAGTTCTTC. Its protein is CASSQDRVGYEQFF.

J is TRBJ1-5 and V is TRBV3-1 (or the pseudogene TRBV3-2); possible D gene TRBD1, 5 bases. This CDR3 has 14 residues. Germline CDR1 is LGHDT and CDR2 is YNNKEL (reference sequence). Trimming took off 4 bases at V and 4 bases at J, with 11 bases between the two ends. CDR3: CASSPNQGNQPQHF. The CDR3 DNA follows: TGTGCCAGCAGCCCTAATCAGGGAAATCAGCCCCAGCATTTT.

The DNA for the CDR3 is TGTGCCAGCAGCAAGAGCGGGGCGAACATTCAGTACTTC. As protein: CASSKSGANIQYF. V gene TRBV6-5 combines with J gene TRBJ2-4, with 7 bases lining up with TRBD2. Germline lookup yields CDR1 MNHEY and CDR2 SVGAGI. Trimming cost V 6 bases and J 7 bases; bases outside gene matches: 6. This CDR3 has 13 amino acids.

The rearrangement links TRBV7-2 to TRBJ2-1; TRBD2 aligns across 11 bases. CDR1 is SGHTA and CDR2 is FQGNSA in the germline V gene. V shed 8 bases and J 8 bases; nucleotides not matched to a gene: 8. The CDR3 runs to 14 residues. The CDR3 loop reads CASLRLAGGDEQFF. The CDR3 DNA is TGTGCCAGCCTTAGGCTAGCGGGGGGAGATGAGCAGTTCTTC. Drawing the rest from reference TRBV7-2 and TRBJ2-1, the complete variable domain is GAGVSQSPSNKVTEKGKDVELRCDPISGHTALYWYRQSLGQGLEFLIYFQGNSAPDKSGLPSDRFSAERTGGSVSTLTIQRTQQEDSAVYLCASLRLAGGDEQFFGPGTRLTVL.

The chain couples TRBV9 to TRBJ2-4, with 9 bases identical to TRBD2. The CDR3 is 17 amino acids. In germline, CDR1 is SGDLS, CDR2 YYNGEE. J gave up 2 bases and V 3 bases, and 9 bases lay outside the gene matches. The CDR3 DNA reads as TGTGCCAGCAGCGCGGACCTTAGCGGGGGTCCCAAAAACATTCAGTACTTC. Its translation is CASSADLSGGPKNIQYF.

The sample holds one count of this clone. The V call is TRBV5-4, the J call TRBJ1-2; D is possibly TRBD1 (5 bases). Deletions cut 0 bases from V and 8 bases from J, with 17 bases between. The CDR3 has 15 amino acids. Germline V lookup: CDR1 SGHNT, CDR2 YYREEE (reference sequence). The CDR3 reads CASSLAGGVPLGYTF. The DNA of the CDR3 is TGTGCCAGCAGCTTGGCCGGGGGAGTCCCCCTAGGCTACACCTTC.

The chain recombines TRBV28 with TRBJ1-1; D not resolved. V lost 1 base to trimming and J lost 5 bases, with 11 bases between them. CDR3 length equals 14 residues. Germline CDR1 is MDHEN and CDR2 is SYDVKM. DNA of the CDR3: TGTGCCAGCAGTTTATCGGACTCGAGGACTGAAGCTTTCTTT. Protein sequence: CASSLSDSRTEAFF.

The chain is built from TRBV19 and TRBJ2-6; TRBD1 matches 7 bases. The J segment lost 1 base and the V segment lost 3 bases, leaving 6 bases of the junction unmatched. Germline CDR1 LNHDA, CDR2 SQIVND (reference sequence). The CDR3 contains 17 residues. This CDR3 is CASSIDRDRSGANVLTF. The CDR3 DNA is TGTGCCAGTAGTATCGACAGGGATAGGTCTGGGGCCAACGTCCTGACTTTC.

This sequence joins TRBV2 and TRBJ2-1, with 15 bases matching TRBD2. Germline V gene sequence: CDR1 SNHLY, CDR2 FYNNEI. The CDR3 is made up of 16 amino acids. V shed 7 bases and J 8 bases; nucleotides not matched to a gene: 9. CDR3 nucleotide sequence: TGTGCCAGCAAGGTCGGGACTAGCGGGAGGTATGATGAGCAGTTCTTC. Amino acid sequence: CASKVGTSGRYDEQFF.

The chain links TRBV7-2 to TRBJ2-7; D possibly corresponds to TRBD1 (6 bases). Germline CDR1 SGHTA, CDR2 FQGNSA. This CDR3 contains 14 residues. V was trimmed by 5 bases and J by 4 bases, leaving 15 bases between them. CDR3 residues: CASSTKTGAYEQYF. The CDR3, as DNA: TGTGCCAGCAGCACAAAGACAGGCGCTTACGAGCAGTACTTC.